The entry below gives a single TCR beta chain sequence along with its context. It lacks a known antigen. Per-base qualities were not stored, and no clone one base away is much larger. The sample originates from a study of blood T cell repertoires in COVID-19 (dated by TCRdb to 2020 to 2022). Turning to the overall study: Samples from collaborators originated in the United States, Italy and Spain and spanned both the acute and convalescent phases of COVID-19. The material from the prospective study consisted of cDNA or gDNA derived from T cells, B-cell-depleted T cells, or PBMCs. Deeply sampled blood TCRbeta repertoires from subjects exposed to, actively infected with, or recovered from COVID-19 were included in the dataset. The repertoires were released in a freely available public database meant as a resource for research on the immune response to SARS-CoV-2. Samples were obtained from the ongoing ImmuneRACE study (first 160 participants) and from 1,200 or so subjects provided by 6 global collaborators. A de-identified subject ID, COVID-19 status, age in years and sex were almost always included in the sample metadata. Where HLA class I and class II types were available, the types were taken from metadata supplied by the sample provider, not from assay-based typing. Paper-wide results and their limitations: The quantity of clinical and demographic metadata differed by source and by participant and was supplied without curation.

The immunoSEQ Assay, a bias-controlled multiplex PCR, was used to amplify TCRbeta CDR3 regions from genomic DNA. In the source study's methods: The number of nucleated cells in each sample was estimated by amplification of reference gene primers within the assay. To quantify the absolute abundance of each unique TCRbeta CDR3 rearrangement, sequence reads were collapsed and filtered. For each sample, productive Simpson clonality was calculated by taking the square root of Simpson's diversity index across productive rearrangements. TCRdb's version of the immuneACCESS table is confined to in-frame rearrangements and falls short of the full clone set. An unresolved V gene accounts for under half of the shortfall where checked; the remainder is of unknown origin. For V, J and clone size, that table is used; D and trimming come from the DNA. The sample data list roughly 99,000 clones, and over 60% of these were observed just once. The ten largest clones capture 4% to 4.5% of the sample.

Collaborating institutions collected whole blood in K2EDTA tubes following their own protocols. For TCRbeta analysis, collaborator samples were shipped as frozen whole blood, as isolated PBMCs, or as DNA extracted from either sample type. Sequences LGHDT (CDR1) and YNNKEL (CDR2) are obtained from the germline V gene (reference sequence). The CDR3 sequence holds 15 residues, the cysteine and phenylalanine included. Solely the CDR3 DNA is kept, with 45 bases framed from the first base. V is pared back by 3 bases and J by 5 bases, with 16 bases lying between the germline termini. The chain employs TRBV3-1 (or the pseudogene TRBV3-2) and TRBJ2-5; the best D guess is TRBD2, with 7 bases matching. This TCR derives from a man aged 65-85 years with acute or convalescent COVID-19. Sequenced sample: peripheral blood. The CDR3: CASSQAGAFGETQYF. The DNA is TGTGCCAGCAGCCAGGCGGGGGCCTTCGGGGAGACCCAGTACTTC.